The 30 T cell receptor beta chains below were found in one sample sequenced in a study of response to subunit inactivated influenza vaccine. Each CDR3 protein is one row after TCRdb ran MiXCR on the RT-PCR reads. In the table there are roughly 500,000 distinct CDR3 sequences, about 25% of which are singletons. The source material was CD4+ T cells sorted from PBMCs, sampled more than 4 days after vaccination. Receptors were obtained from a man in his fifties who received an inactivated influenza vaccine.

The gene calls are TRBV4-1 and TRBJ2-1, with 8 bases fitting TRBD2. CDR3 length: 14 residues. Germline trimming cut 3 bases from V and 4 bases from J; bases unmatched to any gene: 2. Germline V lookup: CDR1 MGHRA, CDR2 YSYEKL. CDR3 sequence: CASSHAGGYNEQFF. The CDR3 nucleotides are TGCGCCAGCAGCCATGCGGGGGGTTACAATGAGCAGTTCTTC.

The table lists this clonotype with a few counts. The V gene is TRBV12-3 or TRBV12-4, the J gene TRBJ1-1, with D possibly TRBD1 on 6 matching bases. The CDR3 totals 15 residues. The V and J ends lost 6 bases and 1 base respectively, with 15 bases between them. CDR3 DNA sequence: TGTGCCAGCAGGACTCACCACAGGGAGAACACTGAAGCTTTCTTT. As protein: CASRTHHRENTEAFF.

The sample holds one count of this clonotype. The J gene is TRBJ2-2, the V gene TRBV20-1; 7 bases fit TRBD2. Germline assignment: CDR1 DFQATT and CDR2 SNEGSKA (reference sequence). The CDR3 totals 13 residues. Unmatched junction bases numbered 9, after V lost 6 bases and J lost 8 bases. CDR3 nucleotides: TGCAGTGCCCCAGGGACTATCAGTGGGGAGCTGTTTTTT. Its protein product is CSAPGTISGELFF.

This clonotype was observed a handful of times. V gene TRBV7-9 combines with J gene TRBJ2-7; a possible D gene is TRBD1 (8 bases). The CDR3 spans 14 residues. The ends were cut back, 7 bases at V and 3 bases at J, with 16 bases in the middle. CDR1 and CDR2 from the germline V gene are SEHNR and FQNEAQ (reference sequence). In nucleotides, the CDR3 is TGTGCCAGCAACAACAGGGGGGGGAACTACGAGCAGTACTTC. This codes for CASNNRGGNYEQYF.

This clonotype has just a few counts. The rearrangement links TRBV12-3 or TRBV12-4 to TRBJ2-3; TRBD2 aligns across 8 bases. This CDR3 has 16 residues. V trimming: 4 bases; J trimming: 2 bases; junction bases outside the gene matches: 8. The CDR3 loop reads CASSWRSGRITDTQYF. DNA of the CDR3: TGTGCCAGCAGTTGGAGGAGCGGGAGAATCACAGATACGCAGTATTTT.

This clonotype came up a few times. The V gene is TRBV5-1, the J gene TRBJ2-7; TRBD1 matches at 8 bases. There are 15 residues in the CDR3. V lost 2 bases to trimming and J lost 0 bases; unmatched junction nucleotides: 4. In germline, CDR1 is SGHRS, CDR2 YFSETQ. In DNA, the CDR3 is TGCGCCAGCAGCTTAAATGGACAGGGCTCCTACGAGCAGTACTTC. As protein: CASSLNGQGSYEQYF.

This chain uses TRBV5-1 with TRBJ2-7; 8 bases match TRBD2. The CDR3 runs 14 residues. The germline V gene encodes CDR1 SGHRS and CDR2 YFSETQ. Trimming removed 4 bases from V and 4 bases from J; junction bases left unmatched: 7. Here the CDR3 reads CASSLSGKTYEQYF. CDR3 nucleotides: TGCGCCAGCAGCCTTAGCGGGAAAACATACGAGCAGTACTTC. Full variable domain (missing parts from reference TRBV5-1 and TRBJ2-7): KAGVTQTPRYLIKTRGQQVTLSCSPISGHRSVSWYQQTPGQGLQFLFEYFSETQRNKGNFPGRFSGRQFSNSRSEMNVSTLELGDSALYLCASSLSGKTYEQYFGPGTRLTVT.

This clonotype was counted once. The gene calls are TRBV12-3 or TRBV12-4 and TRBJ2-6, with a tentative D call TRBD1 (6 bases). The V end was cut by 5 bases, the J end by 0 bases, with 11 bases between. There are 16 residues in the CDR3. The CDR3, as DNA: TGTGCCAGCAGTATCACAGGGAGCTCTGGGGCCAACGTCCTGACTTTC. Its translation: CASSITGSSGANVLTF.

This clonotype turned up a few times. The V gene is TRBV7-9, the J gene TRBJ2-1, with TRBD1 matching over 8 bases. CDR3 length: 13 residues. Trimming removed 6 bases from V and 3 bases from J; junction bases left unmatched: 1. Germline V gene data show CDR1 as SEHNR and CDR2 as FQNEAQ (reference sequence). The CDR3 DNA reads TGTGCCAGCAGGGACAGGGACTACAATGAGCAGTTCTTC. Translating it yields CASRDRDYNEQFF.

The chain combines TRBV5-5 with TRBJ1-6, with no clear D. The CDR3 is 14 residues long. Germline V gives CDR1 SGHKS, CDR2 YYEKEE (reference sequence). V gave up 3 bases and J gave up 8 bases, with 12 bases separating them. The CDR3 sequence is CASSWTDMDSPLHF. CDR3 DNA: TGTGCCAGCAGCTGGACCGACATGGATTCACCCCTCCACTTT.

In its sample, this clonotype was seen a few times. This chain links TRBV12-3 or TRBV12-4 with TRBJ2-7, with D perhaps TRBD1 (5 bases). Trimming took 5 bases from V and 2 from J, leaving 13 bases between them. This CDR3 region has 14 residues. CDR3 nucleotides: TGTGCCAGCAGTACCGACCAGACAGCCTACGAGCAGTACTTC. This encodes CASSTDQTAYEQYF.

This clonotype showed up just a few times. The chain employs TRBV9 and TRBJ2-7, with TRBD1 matching over 7 bases. V shed 0 bases, J shed 6 bases, and the junction held 0 bases outside the gene matches. Germline V gene lookup returns CDR1 SGDLS and CDR2 YYNGEE. This CDR3 is built from 12 residues. The CDR3 here is CASSVDRGEQYF. The CDR3 nucleotides are TGTGCCAGCAGCGTAGACAGGGGCGAGCAGTACTTC.

The V gene is TRBV27, the J gene TRBJ1-1; D is ambiguous. This CDR3 has 15 residues. The V end was cut by 5 bases, the J end by 3 bases, with 16 bases between. Germline V gene sequence: CDR1 MNHEY, CDR2 SMNVEV (reference sequence). CDR3 protein: CASSPRPGRDTEAFF. The CDR3 nucleotides read TGTGCCAGCAGTCCACGGCCGGGGAGGGACACTGAAGCTTTCTTT.

This clonotype was counted between two and nine times. The chain uses TRBV5-1 and TRBJ1-4, with 11 bases lining up with TRBD1. From germline, CDR1 is SGHRS and CDR2 YFSETQ. V dropped 4 bases and J dropped 5; count of bases not matched to a gene: 4. This CDR3 comprises 15 residues. CDR3 DNA: TGCGCCAGCAGCCAAGGGACAGGGGGAAATGAAAAACTGTTTTTT. Translating it yields CASSQGTGGNEKLFF.

The chain carries TRBV4-3 and TRBJ1-5; D is undetermined. Germline V lookup: CDR1 LGHNA, CDR2 YSLEER. CDR3 length: 13 amino acids. Trimming took 2 bases from V and 0 from J, leaving 2 bases between them. CDR3 coding DNA: TGCGCCAGCAGCCAAACTAGCAATCAGCCCCAGCATTTT. It is translated as CASSQTSNQPQHF.

CDR3 in DNA: TGTGCCAGCAGTACCCAGGGCCTAGCGGACACAGATACGCAGTATTTT. The encoded protein is CASSTQGLADTDTQYF. The genes are TRBV7-3 and TRBJ2-3, with 7 nucleotides matching TRBD2. The CDR3 spans 16 residues. With 6 bases clipped from V and 2 bases from J, the junction kept 11 bases outside the gene matches. In germline, CDR1 is SGHTA, CDR2 FQGTGA.

The gene calls are TRBV18 and TRBJ2-2; D might be TRBD1 (5 bases). V lost 6 bases to trimming and J lost 2 bases, with 13 bases between them. Germline lookup yields CDR1 KGHSH and CDR2 LQKENI. The CDR3 runs to 15 residues. CDR3 coding DNA: TGTGCCAGCTCGCCTACGACAGACAACACCGGGGAGCTGTTTTTT. As protein: CASSPTTDNTGELFF. Filled out from reference TRBV18 and TRBJ2-2, the complete variable domain reads NAGVMQNPRHLVRRRGQEARLRCSPMKGHSHVYWYRQLPEEGLKFMVYLQKENIIDESGMPKERFSAEFPKEGPSILRIQQVVRGDSAAYFCASSPTTDNTGELFFGEGSRLTVL.

The chain links TRBV12-3 or TRBV12-4 to TRBJ1-2; D perhaps matches TRBD1 (5 bases). V lost 3 bases, J lost 6 bases, and 17 bases lay in between. This CDR3 has 15 residues. This CDR3 is CASSFYGPRADGYTF. The CDR3 DNA follows: TGTGCCAGCAGTTTTTACGGCCCCAGGGCGGATGGCTACACCTTC.

This clonotype turned up a few times. This chain links TRBV6-2 or TRBV6-3 with TRBJ2-5, with 10 positions matching TRBD2. Germline lookup yields CDR1 MNHEY and CDR2 SVGEGT. The CDR3 runs to 16 residues. Trimming removed 5 bases from V and 5 bases from J; junction bases left unmatched: 11. CDR3 residues: CASSPWSGRAVETQYF. DNA of the CDR3: TGTGCCAGCAGTCCGTGGAGCGGGAGGGCCGTGGAGACCCAGTACTTC.

V and J are TRBV4-3 and TRBJ2-3; 9 bases line up with TRBD1. Germline CDR1 LGHNA, CDR2 YSLEER. V was pared by 3 bases and J by 8 bases, with 6 bases of the junction left unmatched. There are 14 residues in the CDR3. CDR3 sequence: CASSQDRGVTTQYF. In DNA, the CDR3 is TGCGCCAGCAGCCAGGACAGGGGAGTAACTACGCAGTATTTT.

This clonotype was found a few times. The chain couples TRBV10-2 to TRBJ1-1; D may be TRBD1 (6 bases). This CDR3 spans 13 amino acids. Germline assignment: CDR1 WSHSY and CDR2 SAAADI. Trimming left V 7 bases short and J 2 bases short, with 11 bases between. The CDR3 loop reads CASNPDRNTEAFF. In DNA, the CDR3 is TGCGCCAGCAACCCGGACAGAAACACTGAAGCTTTCTTT.

This sequence joins TRBV5-1 and TRBJ2-7, with TRBD1 matching 7 bases. V trimming: 4 bases; J trimming: 3 bases; junction bases outside the gene matches: 7. The germline V gene has CDR1 SGHRS and CDR2 YFSETQ. This CDR3 contains 14 residues. CDR3 loop: CASSRQGPGYEQYF. The CDR3 DNA reads as TGCGCCAGCAGCAGACAGGGTCCCGGCTACGAGCAGTACTTC. Together with reference TRBV5-1 and TRBJ2-7, the CDR3 gives the full variable domain: KAGVTQTPRYLIKTRGQQVTLSCSPISGHRSVSWYQQTPGQGLQFLFEYFSETQRNKGNFPGRFSGRQFSNSRSEMNVSTLELGDSALYLCASSRQGPGYEQYFGPGTRLTVT.

The CDR3 region is CASLTGIYNEQFF. DNA of the CDR3: TGTGCCAGCCTGACAGGGATCTACAATGAGCAGTTCTTC. The chain couples TRBV6-1 to TRBJ2-1; 7 bases line up with TRBD1. The CDR3 runs to 13 residues. CDR1 is MNHNS and CDR2 is SASEGT in the germline V gene. V shed 8 bases, J shed 3 bases, and the junction held 4 bases outside the gene matches.

The rearrangement links TRBV6-2 or TRBV6-3 to TRBJ1-4; a weak D match, TRBD1 (6 bases). V was shortened by 2 bases and J by 8 bases, with 6 bases between the two germline ends. Germline CDR1 and CDR2: MNHEY and SVGEGT. This CDR3 has 12 residues. The CDR3 nucleotides read TGTGCCAGCAGTTACGGGACAGAAAAACTGTTTTTT. Amino acids: CASSYGTEKLFF.

This clonotype was observed a handful of times. This chain joins TRBV29-1 and TRBJ2-5, with 7 positions matching TRBD2. This CDR3 region has 12 residues. The germline V gene encodes CDR1 SQVTM and CDR2 ANQGSEA. The V and J ends lost 3 bases and 5 bases, in that order; junction bases with no gene match: 3. This CDR3 reads CSVDLGGETQYF. DNA for the CDR3: TGCAGCGTTGACTTGGGGGGGGAGACCCAGTACTTC. Filled out from reference TRBV29-1 and TRBJ2-5, the complete variable domain reads SAVISQKPSRDICQRGTSLTIQCQVDSQVTMMFWYRQQPGQSLTLIATANQGSEATYESGFVIDKFPISRPNLTFSTLTVSNMSPEDSSIYLCSVDLGGETQYFGPGTRLLVL.

The J gene is TRBJ2-5, the V gene TRBV7-2; no clear D. The CDR3 spans 12 residues. V was pared by 5 bases and J by 5 bases, with 9 bases between. Germline lookup yields CDR1 SGHTA and CDR2 FQGNSA. The chain's CDR3 is CASSNRMETQYF. The CDR3 nucleotides read TGTGCCAGCAGCAATAGGATGGAGACCCAGTACTTC.

For this clonotype: The junction departs from germline at one end; a sequencing error may be responsible. This chain joins TRBV6-2 or TRBV6-3 and TRBJ1-1; TRBD1 is a possible D gene (6 bases). Germline V CDR1 and CDR2: MNHEY, SVGEGT. This CDR3 has 9 residues. The CDR3 protein is CASSPGTLF. The CDR3 DNA reads TGTGCCAGCAGCCCCGGGACACTTTTT.

This chain uses TRBV19 with TRBJ2-1; the D gene is possibly TRBD1 (5 bases). V gave up 0 bases and J gave up 7 bases, with 7 bases separating them. CDR3 length: 13 amino acids. Germline-derived CDR1 and CDR2 are LNHDA and SQIVND (reference sequence). In nucleotides, the CDR3 is TGTGCCAGTAGTATAGAGTACAGGAATGAGCAGTTCTTC. Its translation is CASSIEYRNEQFF.

This chain links TRBV15 with TRBJ2-7, with D unclear. The CDR3 runs to 12 residues. Per germline, CDR1 LNHNV and CDR2 YYDKDF (reference sequence). V was trimmed by 1 base and J by 2 bases, leaving 3 bases between them. The CDR3 protein is CATSRGPYEQYF. Written as DNA, the CDR3 is TGTGCCACCAGCAGAGGCCCCTACGAGCAGTACTTC.

The genes are TRBV15 and TRBJ2-5, with TRBD2 as a possible D gene (6 bases). Per germline, CDR1 LNHNV and CDR2 YYDKDF (reference sequence). V was clipped by 1 base and J by 4 bases, with 10 bases between them. The CDR3 contains 14 residues. Here the CDR3 DNA reads TGTGCCACCAGCAGAGCGGGAGTCCGAGAGACCCAGTACTTC. Translation: CATSRAGVRETQYF.